A single sample gave rise to the 20 T cell receptor beta chains below, sequenced in a study of blood T cell repertoires in COVID-19. Sequenced by immunoSEQ multiplex PCR; TCRdb stores in-frame clones only, minus some. The table lists approximately 350,000 clones, 88% of them singletons. The sample was peripheral blood. These receptors were collected from a woman aged 65 to 85 with COVID-19, enrolled during active disease.

In its sample, this clone was seen once. This rearrangement joins TRBV10-3 to TRBJ1-4; D is ambiguous. V gave up 0 bases and J gave up 0 bases, with 8 bases separating them. The CDR3 covers 16 residues. The germline V gene has CDR1 ENHRY and CDR2 SYGVKD. The chain's CDR3 is CAISESTTPTNEKLFF. The CDR3 nucleotides read TGTGCCATCAGTGAGTCGACGACACCAACTAATGAAAAACTGTTTTTT.

The J gene is TRBJ2-5, the V gene TRBV3-1 (or the pseudogene TRBV3-2), with TRBD2 matching over 10 bases. The CDR3 runs 18 residues. Losses at the gene ends were 0 bases for V and 5 bases for J; bases not matched to a gene: 12. Germline CDR1 reads LGHDT; CDR2 reads YNNKEL (reference sequence). The CDR3 DNA reads as TGTGCCAGCAGCCAAGACTGGCTAGCGGGGGCCAGAGGGGAGACCCAGTACTTC. Translated, it gives CASSQDWLAGARGETQYF.

The table lists this clone with a count of one. This chain links TRBV5-6 with TRBJ2-3; 7 nucleotides align to TRBD1. The CDR3 is 13 residues long. Trimming at V came to 7 bases and at J to 5 bases, leaving 7 bases not matched to a gene. The germline V gene encodes CDR1 SGHDT and CDR2 YYEEEE. The DNA of the CDR3 is TGTGCCAGCGGGAGACAGGGACAAGATACGCAGTATTTT. Translated, it gives CASGRQGQDTQYF.

As concerns this clone: This same CDR3 is encoded by further DNA sequences in the sample. V and J are TRBV9 and TRBJ1-3; 7 nucleotides agree with TRBD1. The CDR3 runs 14 residues. Looked up from germline, CDR1 is SGDLS and CDR2 is YYNGEE. V shed 3 bases, J shed 4 bases, and the junction held 4 bases outside the gene matches. This chain's CDR3 is CASSDRDRGNTIYF. The CDR3 nucleotides read TGTGCCAGCAGCGACCGGGACAGAGGAAACACCATATATTTT.

V usage is TRBV11-3 and J usage is TRBJ2-1; maybe TRBD1 (6 bases). The CDR3 is 15 residues long. Germline CDR1 reads SGHNT; CDR2 reads YENEEA. V lost 4 bases and J 3 bases, leaving 13 bases between the germline ends. The CDR3 nucleotides are TGTGCCAGCAGCTCTGGGGGCGAGGGCTACAATGAGCAGTTCTTC. Its translation is CASSSGGEGYNEQFF.

The V gene is TRBV10-3, the J gene TRBJ1-1; 12 nucleotides agree with TRBD1. V was pared by 4 bases and J by 0 bases, with 9 bases of the junction left unmatched. The CDR3 length is 18 residues. The germline V gene has CDR1 ENHRY and CDR2 SYGVKD. CDR3 in amino acids: CAISGGQGARGVNTEAFF. The DNA for the CDR3 is TGTGCCATCAGTGGGGGACAGGGGGCGCGGGGAGTGAACACTGAAGCTTTCTTT.

J is TRBJ1-2 and V is TRBV14; possible D gene TRBD1, 5 bases. The germline V and J ends were trimmed by 5 bases and 11 bases, with 15 bases remaining between them. Germline V gene sequence: CDR1 SGHDN, CDR2 FVKESK. This CDR3 has 12 residues. The CDR3 DNA reads TGTGCCAGCAGCAGGGAGGGGCCCCGGTACACCTTC. It codes for CASSREGPRYTF.

The chain uses TRBV24-1 and TRBJ2-5; no reliable D call. This CDR3 region has 12 residues. The V end lost 3 bases, the J end lost 5 bases, and 6 bases lay between the germline ends. CDR1 is KGHDR and CDR2 is SFDVKD in the germline V gene. CDR3 DNA sequence: TGTGCCACCAGTGATACGGTGGAGACCCAGTACTTC. The encoded protein is CATSDTVETQYF.

The V gene is TRBV30, the J gene TRBJ2-1; 9 bases are a match to TRBD1. Trimming took 8 bases from V and 9 from J; bases not matched to a gene: 11. This CDR3 spans 13 amino acids. Germline CDR1 and CDR2: GTSNPN and SVGIG (reference sequence). CDR3 in amino acids: CAGTGGALIEQFF. In DNA, the CDR3 is TGTGCCGGTACAGGGGGCGCATTGATTGAGCAGTTCTTC. Variable domain in full (rest from reference TRBV30 and TRBJ2-1): SQTIHQWPATLVQPVGSPLSLECTVEGTSNPNLYWYRQAAGRGLQLLFYSVGIGQISSEVPQNLSASRPQDRQFILSSKKLLLSDSGFYLCAGTGGALIEQFFGPGTRLTVL.

The V and J genes are TRBV10-3 and TRBJ1-2, with 9 bases identical to TRBD1. CDR3 length: 16 amino acids. V lost 2 bases and J lost 8; bases outside the gene matches: 12. The germline gives CDR1 ENHRY, CDR2 SYGVKD. The CDR3 is CAISERTGTGMEGYTF. In DNA, the CDR3 is TGTGCCATCAGTGAGCGAACCGGGACAGGGATGGAAGGCTACACCTTC.

This rearrangement joins TRBV30 to TRBJ2-7; no firm D call. The CDR3 has 11 amino acids. Trimming shortened V by 3 bases and J by 4 bases, and 7 bases separated the two germline ends. CDR1 is GTSNPN, CDR2 SVGIG, per germline (reference sequence). In DNA form, the CDR3 reads TGTGCCTGGAGAAAAGAGTACGAGCAGTACTTC. Amino acids: CAWRKEYEQYF.

This chain uses TRBV4-1 with TRBJ1-1; D might be TRBD1 (6 bases). Trimming pared 2 bases from V and 0 bases from J, leaving 16 bases between. CDR3 size: 17 residues. Germline V gene data show CDR1 as MGHRA and CDR2 as YSYEKL. The CDR3 sequence: CASSQPWGLAMNTEAFF. Here the CDR3 DNA reads TGCGCCAGCAGCCAACCCTGGGGGCTGGCTATGAACACTGAAGCTTTCTTT.

The chain carries TRBV3-1 (or the pseudogene TRBV3-2) and TRBJ1-2; a possible D gene is TRBD1 (6 bases). Germline values: CDR1 LGHDT, CDR2 YNNKEL (reference sequence). The CDR3 sequence is 15 residues long. V lost 2 bases and J lost 4, with 14 bases in between. The CDR3 spells CASSQSLGQGYGYTF. The DNA of the CDR3 is TGTGCCAGCAGCCAAAGTTTGGGACAAGGCTATGGCTACACCTTC.

This sequence joins TRBV27 and TRBJ2-1; 9 bases align to TRBD2. The CDR3 totals 17 residues. V was pared by 3 bases and J by 2 bases, with 8 bases of the junction left unmatched. The germline CDR1 and CDR2 sequences are MNHEY and SMNVEV (reference sequence). The CDR3 spells CASSLLAGGPTYNEQFF. The CDR3, as DNA: TGTGCCAGCAGTTTGCTCGCGGGGGGGCCTACCTACAATGAGCAGTTCTTC.

The genes are TRBV11-2 and TRBJ2-7; D remains ambiguous. CDR1 is SGHAT, CDR2 FQNNGV, per germline. This CDR3 is built from 14 residues. V lost 3 bases and J 5 bases, leaving 14 bases between the germline ends. The CDR3 reads CASSFGGPRDEQYF. CDR3 nucleotides: TGTGCCAGCAGCTTCGGCGGCCCACGGGACGAGCAGTACTTC. Together with reference TRBV11-2 and TRBJ2-7, the CDR3 gives the full variable domain: EAGVAQSPRYKIIEKRQSVAFWCNPISGHATLYWYQQILGQGPKLLIQFQNNGVVDDSQLPKDRFSAERLKGVDSTLKIQPAKLEDSAVYLCASSFGGPRDEQYFGPGTRLTVT.

The V gene is TRBV21-1, the J gene TRBJ1-2; the listed D gene, TRBD1, was not tested against the DNA. TRBV21-1 is a recognized pseudogene. This CDR3 contains 20 residues. As DNA, the CDR3 is TGTGCCAGCAGCACAGGTCCGGGACAGGGGGCAGACGTTACTAACTATGGCTACACCTTC. Protein product: CASSTGPGQGADVTNYGYTF.

The J gene is TRBJ2-7, the V gene TRBV5-4, with 7 positions matching TRBD2. The CDR3 has 16 residues. Germline CDR1 is SGHNT and CDR2 is YYREEE (reference sequence). V lost 0 bases, J lost 0 bases, and 6 bases stayed unmatched. CDR3 in amino acids: CASSLGLAAPSYEQYF. DNA for the CDR3: TGTGCCAGCAGCTTGGGGCTAGCGGCCCCCTCCTACGAGCAGTACTTC.

J is TRBJ2-7 and V is TRBV28; D may be TRBD1 (5 bases). Trimming took off 4 bases at V and 4 bases at J, with 8 bases between the two ends. This CDR3 comprises 12 residues. Germline loops: CDR1 MDHEN, CDR2 SYDVKM. CDR3 loop: CASSSQAYEQYF. The CDR3 DNA follows: TGTGCCAGCAGTTCACAGGCGTACGAGCAGTACTTC.

V is TRBV18 and J is TRBJ2-1; 10 bases line up with TRBD1. The length of the CDR3 is 16 residues. Per germline, CDR1 KGHSH and CDR2 LQKENI. Germline trimming cut 1 base from V and 9 bases from J; bases unmatched to any gene: 9. As DNA, the CDR3 is TGTGCCAGCTCACCACGGGACAGGGGCAGTTTAGCTGAGCAGTTCTTC. The encoded protein is CASSPRDRGSLAEQFF.

CDR3 in DNA: TGTGCCAGCAGCCCGACAGGGGCCAGTAATGAAAAACTGTTTTTT. As protein: CASSPTGASNEKLFF. The chain links TRBV9 to TRBJ1-4, with 8 bases fitting TRBD1. Germline V gene sequence: CDR1 SGDLS, CDR2 YYNGEE. The ends lost 4 bases at V and 4 bases at J; junction bases unmatched: 6. CDR3 size: 15 residues.